This T cell receptor (beta chain) was documented in a study of beta chain features in type 1 diabetes. Overall study findings and caveats: Individuals with type 1 diabetes displayed fewer insertions and more deletions at VDJ junctions.

The length of the CDR3 is 15 residues. Trimming took 4 bases from V and 1 from J, leaving 8 bases between them. Germline CDR1 and CDR2: KGHSH and LQKENI. A sort by CD45RO/CCR7/CD25/CD127/CD95/CD27 yielded CD4+ naive, central memory, regulatory and stem cell-like memory cells. Populations isolated by sorting all had purity greater than 95%. Every isolated RNA sample was fully reverse transcribed, so sequencing captured expressed TCRB transcripts. Libraries were prepared by immunoSEQ multiplex PCR; TCRdb keeps only in-frame clonotypes and omits some of them. In the table there are about 360,000 clones, over 9.5% of which are singletons. For this clone: Its antigen is still unknown.

The specimen sequenced was naive CD4+ T cells from blood. The TCR was taken from a man aged 18 to 30 in good health. J is TRBJ2-6 and V is TRBV18, with D possibly being TRBD1 (5 bases). CDR3 DNA sequence: TGTGCCAGCTCACTTAGGGGTTCTGGGGCCAACGTCCTGACTTTC. It yields the protein CASSLRGSGANVLTF.